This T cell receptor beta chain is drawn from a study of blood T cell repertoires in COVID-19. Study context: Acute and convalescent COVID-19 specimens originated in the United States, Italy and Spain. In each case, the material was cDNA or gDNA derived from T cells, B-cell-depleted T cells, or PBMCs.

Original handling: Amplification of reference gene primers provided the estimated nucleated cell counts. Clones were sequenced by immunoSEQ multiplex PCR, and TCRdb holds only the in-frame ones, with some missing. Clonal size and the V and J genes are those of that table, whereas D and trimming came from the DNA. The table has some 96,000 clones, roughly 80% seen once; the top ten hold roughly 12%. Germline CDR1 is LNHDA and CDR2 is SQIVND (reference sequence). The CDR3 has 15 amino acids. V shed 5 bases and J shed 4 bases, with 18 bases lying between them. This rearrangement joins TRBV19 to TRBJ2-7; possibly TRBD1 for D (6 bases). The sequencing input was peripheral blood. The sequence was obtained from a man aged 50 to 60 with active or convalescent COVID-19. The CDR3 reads CASSPNLGARYEQYF. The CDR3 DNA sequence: TGTGCCAGTAGTCCAAACTTGGGGGCCAGATACGAGCAGTACTTC.